A single sample is the source of the 17 T cell receptor beta chains below, sequenced in a study of regulatory and conventional T cells in RAG deficiency (dated by TCRdb to about 2017). Receptor libraries were prepared by the immunoSEQ multiplex PCR assay. TCRdb carries this immuneACCESS record with in-frame sequences only. Its versions omit some clonotypes, under half of them owing to an unresolved V gene in the studies checked, with the rest unexplained. This sample is represented by thousands of clones; 82% of them were singletons. About 13% of the sample belongs to the ten largest clones. These same data were also listed under a study on regulatory T cells. Per the second study: The multiplex PCR relied on 52 forward TRBV primers and 13 reverse TRBJ primers, and amplification bias was corrected through assay-based and computational methods.

The sequencing sample was made of CD8+ T cells sorted from blood. These receptors came from a human donor in good health.

The chain recombines TRBV7-9 with TRBJ2-2; D gene uncertain. The CDR3 has 15 residues. Trimming cost V 3 bases and J 1 base, with 9 bases left between them. From germline, CDR1 is SEHNR and CDR2 FQNEAQ (reference sequence). The CDR3 bases are TGTGCCAGCAGCTTCGCGGCCGTGAACACCGGGGAGCTGTTTTTT. Amino acid sequence: CASSFAAVNTGELFF.

This rearrangement joins TRBV7-8 to TRBJ1-2; D perhaps matches TRBD1 (5 bases). The CDR3 loop spans 12 amino acids. Germline V gene data show CDR1 as SGHVS and CDR2 as FQNEAQ. The V end was cut by 5 bases, the J end by 10 bases, with 14 bases between. In DNA, the CDR3 is TGTGCCAGCAGCGACTCAGGGTACAACTACACCTTC. It specifies CASSDSGYNYTF.

The V gene is TRBV6-1, the J gene TRBJ1-2, with a weak D call TRBD1 (5 bases). Trimming cost V 6 bases and J 3 bases, with 17 bases left between them. The CDR3 has 15 amino acids. From germline, CDR1 is MNHNS and CDR2 SASEGT. CDR3 sequence reads: CASSDGTEVYYGYTF. The DNA for the CDR3 is TGTGCCAGCAGCGACGGGACGGAAGTGTACTATGGCTACACCTTC.

This rearrangement joins TRBV5-6 to TRBJ1-1; D remains ambiguous. The ends were cut back, 1 base at V and 7 bases at J, with 14 bases in the middle. Germline values: CDR1 SGHDT, CDR2 YYEEEE. The CDR3 is 14 residues long. The DNA for the CDR3 is TGTGCCAGCAGCTTGAGCGGTCAGGAAAATGAAGCTTTCTTT. Protein product: CASSLSGQENEAFF.

The rearrangement uses TRBV5-1 and TRBJ2-5; D gene uncertain. V lost 0 bases and J 5 bases, leaving 14 bases between the germline ends. Germline CDR1 reads SGHRS; CDR2 reads YFSETQ. The CDR3 runs 15 residues. The CDR3: CASSLAGYPGETQYF. Here the CDR3 DNA reads TGCGCCAGCAGCTTGGCTGGGTACCCCGGGGAGACCCAGTACTTC.

J is TRBJ2-3 and V is TRBV28, with a possible D match to TRBD1 (5 bases). V was cut by 1 base and J by 2 bases, with 13 bases left in between. CDR3 length: 16 residues. The germline gives CDR1 MDHEN, CDR2 SYDVKM. Written as DNA, the CDR3 is TGTGCCAGCAGTTTATATACAGGTCGCCCCACAGATACGCAGTATTTT. Translation: CASSLYTGRPTDTQYF.

This chain joins TRBV30 and TRBJ1-2; 9 bases match TRBD1. Germline V gene sequence: CDR1 GTSNPN, CDR2 SVGIG (reference sequence). Losses at the gene ends were 2 bases for V and 0 bases for J; bases not matched to a gene: 10. The CDR3 loop spans 17 amino acids. The CDR3: CAWSTAGQGHTNYGYTF. The CDR3 DNA reads as TGTGCCTGGAGTACTGCGGGACAGGGACATACTAACTATGGCTACACCTTC.

This chain joins TRBV18 and TRBJ2-3; tentatively, D is TRBD1 or TRBD2 (5 bases each). The ends were cut back, 6 bases at V and 5 bases at J, with 18 bases in the middle. Germline V gene data show CDR1 as KGHSH and CDR2 as LQKENI. The CDR3 extends over 15 amino acids. In DNA, the CDR3 is TGTGCCAGCTCCTTGACGAACGGGGCGGTAGATACGCAGTATTTT. Amino acids: CASSLTNGAVDTQYF.

The gene calls are TRBV18 and TRBJ2-2; D gene unclear. Germline-derived CDR1 and CDR2 are KGHSH and LQKENI. Trimming took off 3 bases at V and 4 bases at J, with 3 bases between the two ends. The CDR3 totals 12 residues. The CDR3 DNA reads TGTGCCAGCTCACCGAGCACCGGGGAGCTGTTTTTT. Translating gives CASSPSTGELFF.

The chain links TRBV19 to TRBJ1-6; 8 bases fit TRBD1. The V and J ends lost 5 bases and 6 bases, in that order; junction bases with no gene match: 9. This CDR3 region has 16 residues. Germline assignment: CDR1 LNHDA and CDR2 SQIVND (reference sequence). CDR3 protein: CASSGRDRSFNSPLHF. In nucleotides, the CDR3 is TGTGCCAGTAGTGGACGGGACAGGTCGTTTAATTCACCCCTCCACTTT.

CDR3 region: CASTQGVSTDTQYF. CDR3 coding DNA: TGTGCCAGCACCCAGGGAGTTAGCACAGATACGCAGTATTTT. The V and J genes are TRBV9 and TRBJ2-3, with D perhaps given as TRBD1 or TRBD2 (5 bases each). Trimming stripped 6 bases from V and 0 bases from J, with 11 bases between. CDR3 size: 14 residues. Germline V CDR1 and CDR2: SGDLS, YYNGEE.

The chain combines TRBV5-6 with TRBJ2-1; D gene uncertain. The length of the CDR3 is 16 residues. Trimming removed 0 bases from V and 0 bases from J, with 10 bases in between. CDR1 and CDR2 from the germline V gene are SGHDT and YYEEEE. Written as DNA, the CDR3 is TGTGCCAGCAGCTTGGTGGGGAAGAGCTCCTACAATGAGCAGTTCTTC. It is translated as CASSLVGKSSYNEQFF.

The chain couples TRBV5-4 to TRBJ1-2; TRBD1 might be the D (5 bases). The CDR3 has 14 amino acids. Trimming took 4 bases from V and 5 from J, leaving 15 bases between them. The germline gives CDR1 SGHNT, CDR2 YYREEE (reference sequence). The CDR3 nucleotides read TGTGCCAGCAGCGAGCTCGTACAGGTTTATGGCTACACCTTC. As protein: CASSELVQVYGYTF.

This chain connects TRBV12-5 to TRBJ2-2; 11 nucleotides line up with TRBD2. CDR1 and CDR2 (germline): LGHNT, FRNRAP. The CDR3 is made up of 16 amino acids. Germline trimming cut 1 base from V and 3 bases from J; bases unmatched to any gene: 1. CDR3 sequence reads: CASGLGLAGYTGELFF. CDR3 in DNA: TGTGCTAGTGGTTTGGGACTAGCGGGATACACCGGGGAGCTGTTTTTT.

A few counts support this clone. The chain combines TRBV6-6 with TRBJ1-3; no clear D. The germline V gene has CDR1 MNHNY and CDR2 SVGAGI (reference sequence). V was pared by 7 bases and J by 0 bases, with 7 bases between. The length of the CDR3 is 13 residues. The CDR3 here is CASNEFSGNTIYF. For the CDR3, the DNA is TGTGCCAGCAACGAGTTCTCTGGAAACACCATATATTTT.

The rearrangement links TRBV29-1 to TRBJ1-2, with a weak D call TRBD1 (6 bases). The CDR3 length is 12 residues. With 6 bases removed from V and 8 bases from J, the gap between germline ends came to 16 bases. Germline CDR1 SQVTM, CDR2 ANQGSEA. CDR3 residues: CSVEQGLSGYTF. The CDR3 coding sequence is TGCAGCGTCGAACAGGGCCTCTCAGGCTACACCTTC.

This clone was seen once. The chain is built from TRBV4-1 and TRBJ2-5, with D unclear. Trimming left V 4 bases short and J 1 base short, with 10 bases between. Germline V gives CDR1 MGHRA, CDR2 YSYEKL. The CDR3 consists of 14 residues. DNA of the CDR3: TGCGCCAGCAGCCCCAGTGGGCCCCAAGAGACCCAGTACTTC. Translation gives CASSPSGPQETQYF.